Listed here are 30 T cell receptor beta chains from one sample, sequenced in a study of cytomegalovirus exposure and HLA in healthy donors. Vbeta (60) and Jbeta (13) primers were used in the PCR. Assay: immunoSEQ multiplex PCR; the TCRdb copy retains only in-frame clones and omits some. The table has about 94,000 clones, around four fifths seen once. Sequencing was carried out using PBMCs. The source of these receptors is a woman aged 60-75 years in good health and CMV-seronegative.

This clone came up once. The V gene is TRBV7-8, the J gene TRBJ2-1, with 13 bases that match TRBD2. V gave up 0 bases and J gave up 2 bases; unmatched junction bases: 1. Germline CDR1 and CDR2: SGHVS and FQNEAQ. This CDR3 region has 17 residues. The CDR3 loop reads CASSLAGTSGAYNEQFF. As DNA, the CDR3 is TGTGCCAGCAGCTTAGCGGGGACTAGCGGGGCCTACAATGAGCAGTTCTTC.

The chain joins TRBV6-5 to TRBJ2-7; TRBD1 aligns across 8 bases. Germline V gene data show CDR1 as MNHEY and CDR2 as SVGAGI. The length of the CDR3 is 15 residues. V shed 4 bases and J 2 bases; nucleotides not matched to a gene: 7. The CDR3 DNA reads as TGTGCCAGCAGTTCCGGACAGGGACTTACCTACGAGCAGTACTTC. It is translated as CASSSGQGLTYEQYF.

This sequence joins TRBV27 and TRBJ1-3; D is possibly TRBD1 (5 bases). This CDR3 has 12 amino acids. V lost 11 bases, J lost 7 bases, and 15 bases lay in between. Germline lookup yields CDR1 MNHEY and CDR2 SMNVEV (reference sequence). CDR3 in amino acids: CAGAEGRNTIYF. In nucleotides, the CDR3 is TGTGCCGGGGCAGAAGGGCGGAACACCATATATTTT.

CDR3 sequence reads: CASSLAGTGAYEQYF. The CDR3 coding sequence is TGTGCCAGCAGCCTCGCCGGGACAGGGGCCTACGAGCAGTACTTC. The chain has TRBV27 and TRBJ2-7; 10 bases are shared with TRBD1. CDR3 length: 15 residues. The germline gives CDR1 MNHEY, CDR2 SMNVEV (reference sequence). V shed 6 bases, J shed 2 bases, and the junction held 7 bases outside the gene matches.

The rearrangement joins TRBV10-3 to TRBJ1-2; D call uncertain. Looked up from germline, CDR1 is ENHRY and CDR2 is SYGVKD. Trimming pared 2 bases from V and 0 bases from J, leaving 4 bases between. The CDR3 sequence is 13 residues long. CDR3: CAISEAANYGYTF. Here the CDR3 DNA reads TGTGCCATCAGTGAGGCAGCTAACTATGGCTACACCTTC.

The chain combines TRBV4-3 with TRBJ2-1; 9 bases map to TRBD1. The V and J ends lost 8 bases and 6 bases, in that order; junction bases with no gene match: 8. Germline V gene data show CDR1 as LGHNA and CDR2 as YSLEER. The CDR3 loop spans 14 amino acids. CDR3 sequence: CASARQGGVNEQFF. The CDR3 nucleotides are TGCGCCAGCGCTCGACAGGGGGGGGTCAATGAGCAGTTCTTC.

V and J are TRBV10-3 and TRBJ1-2; D might be TRBD1 (5 bases). The germline V and J ends were trimmed by 3 bases and 5 bases, with 10 bases remaining between them. The CDR3 consists of 13 residues. Germline V gene data show CDR1 as ENHRY and CDR2 as SYGVKD. The CDR3 DNA follows: TGTGCCATCAGTGAAATCCAGGGATATGGCTACACCTTC. Protein sequence: CAISEIQGYGYTF.

The gene calls are TRBV10-3 and TRBJ2-7; no clear D. CDR3 size: 12 residues. Trimming cost V 2 bases and J 4 bases, with 6 bases left between them. Germline CDR1 reads ENHRY; CDR2 reads SYGVKD. The CDR3 region has the DNA TGTGCCATCAGTGAGCTCTCGTACGAGCAGTACTTC. This translates into CAISELSYEQYF.

The gene calls are TRBV28 and TRBJ2-7; 11 bases agree with TRBD2. CDR1 is MDHEN and CDR2 is SYDVKM in the germline V gene. With V trimmed by 7 bases and J by 2 bases, 4 bases remained unmatched. The CDR3 runs 14 residues. The CDR3 nucleotides read TGTGCCAGCACAAGACTAGCGGGGCCCTACGAGCAGTACTTC. Amino acid sequence: CASTRLAGPYEQYF.

The chain is built from TRBV7-2 and TRBJ1-2; TRBD1 agrees at 8 bases. Germline V lookup: CDR1 SGHTA, CDR2 FQGNSA. V lost 5 bases, J lost 8 bases, and 10 bases stayed unmatched. This CDR3 region has 14 residues. The DNA for the CDR3 is TGTGCCAGCAGCCCTGGACAGGGCGGTGGCGGCTACACCTTC. Translating gives CASSPGQGGGGYTF.

The chain employs TRBV10-3 and TRBJ2-3, with D perhaps TRBD1 (6 bases). V lost 4 bases to trimming and J lost 0 bases, with 17 bases between them. The CDR3 runs 17 residues. The germline CDR1 and CDR2 sequences are ENHRY and SYGVKD. The CDR3 DNA is TGTGCCATCAGTGTGTCATCGGGGACAACTAGCACAGATACGCAGTATTTT. Translated, it gives CAISVSSGTTSTDTQYF.

The gene calls are TRBV28 and TRBJ1-5, with unresolved D. The CDR3 runs to 12 residues. V was trimmed by 6 bases and J by 6 bases, leaving 9 bases between them. Germline V gene sequence: CDR1 MDHEN, CDR2 SYDVKM. The CDR3 here is CASRSPGQPQHF. The CDR3 DNA sequence: TGTGCCAGCAGGTCCCCAGGTCAGCCCCAGCATTTT.

The J gene is TRBJ2-5, the V gene TRBV6-1; unclear D gene. Trimming pared 1 base from V and 2 bases from J, leaving 8 bases between. The CDR3 is made up of 14 amino acids. Germline V lookup: CDR1 MNHNS, CDR2 SASEGT. The CDR3 is CASSEVVKQETQYF. DNA for the CDR3: TGTGCCAGCAGTGAAGTTGTCAAACAAGAGACCCAGTACTTC.

The chain couples TRBV19 to TRBJ2-2, with 7 bases identical to TRBD1. The CDR3 runs 11 residues. Per germline, CDR1 LNHDA and CDR2 SQIVND (reference sequence). V was clipped by 9 bases and J by 6 bases; unmatched bases: 1. CDR3 nucleotides: TGTGCCAGCAGGGGGTCCGGGGAGCTGTTTTTT. Its protein product is CASRGSGELFF.

The chain has TRBV5-6 and TRBJ1-5; TRBD1 matches at 8 bases. Trimming at V came to 1 base and at J to 6 bases, leaving 6 bases not matched to a gene. The CDR3 is 15 residues long. Germline CDR1 is SGHDT and CDR2 is YYEEEE. The CDR3 is CASSLSRGQVQPQHF. DNA for the CDR3: TGTGCCAGCAGCTTGTCCAGGGGGCAGGTTCAGCCCCAGCATTTT.

J is TRBJ2-1 and V is TRBV4-1, with TRBD2 identical over 7 bases. V gave up 1 base and J gave up 9 bases; unmatched junction bases: 6. Germline-derived CDR1 and CDR2 are MGHRA and YSYEKL. The CDR3 length is 14 residues. The CDR3 DNA sequence: TGCGCCAGCAGCCAAGGTCTGCTAGCGGTTGAGCAGTTCTTC. This translates into CASSQGLLAVEQFF.

The chain is built from TRBV7-9 and TRBJ2-5; possibly TRBD2 for D (6 bases). Per the germline V gene, CDR1 is SEHNR and CDR2 is FQNEAQ (reference sequence). Deletions cut 5 bases from V and 2 bases from J, with 15 bases between. This CDR3 spans 15 amino acids. The CDR3 bases are TGTGCCAGCAGCCCCTCAGCGGGTGGTCAAGAGACCCAGTACTTC. Protein: CASSPSAGGQETQYF.

V and J are TRBV5-6 and TRBJ2-4; the D gene is possibly TRBD1 (5 bases). Germline loops: CDR1 SGHDT, CDR2 YYEEEE. CDR3 length equals 14 residues. V lost 5 bases and J 1 base, leaving 10 bases between the germline ends. CDR3 DNA sequence: TGTGCCAGCAGGGGCTCAGGGGCCAAAAACATTCAGTACTTC. Translating it yields CASRGSGAKNIQYF.

CDR3 protein: CASSSPVYEQYF. CDR3 DNA: TGTGCCAGCAGTTCCCCGGTTTACGAGCAGTACTTC. The rearrangement links TRBV6-5 to TRBJ2-7, with unresolved D. The CDR3 extends over 12 amino acids. The V gene's germline CDR1 is MNHEY and CDR2 SVGAGI. Trimming removed 4 bases from V and 4 bases from J, with 8 bases in between.

V gene TRBV13 combines with J gene TRBJ2-5; D gene unclear. The CDR3 runs 15 residues. V was pared by 6 bases and J by 5 bases, with 19 bases between. In germline, CDR1 is PRHDT, CDR2 FYEKMQ (reference sequence). In nucleotides, the CDR3 is TGTGCCAGCAGATCACCTGGGTCCATCGGGGAGACCCAGTACTTC. Translating gives CASRSPGSIGETQYF. Complete variable domain (other parts from reference TRBV13 and TRBJ2-5): AAGVIQSPRHLIKEKRETATLKCYPIPRHDTVYWYQQGPGQDPQFLISFYEKMQSDKGSIPDRFSAQQFSDYHSELNMSSLELGDSALYFCASRSPGSIGETQYFGPGTRLLVL.

This chain joins TRBV5-4 and TRBJ1-2, with 9 nucleotides matching TRBD1. The CDR3 covers 16 residues. Germline values: CDR1 SGHNT, CDR2 YYREEE (reference sequence). The junction had 11 bases not matched to a gene; V was cut back by 4 bases and J by 4 bases. The CDR3 sequence: CASSNPGQGELYGYTF. In DNA form, the CDR3 reads TGTGCCAGCAGCAACCCGGGACAGGGTGAACTCTATGGCTACACCTTC.

This clone was recorded a few times. This sequence joins TRBV27 and TRBJ2-3, with TRBD1 matching over 9 bases. The CDR3 consists of 13 residues. Germline CDR1 and CDR2: MNHEY and SMNVEV (reference sequence). J gave up 7 bases and V 8 bases, and 7 bases lay outside the gene matches. The CDR3 bases are TGTGCCAGCGGGGGACAGGGTACCCATACGCAGTATTTT. Translating gives CASGGQGTHTQYF.

The chain has TRBV27 and TRBJ2-3, with 12 nucleotides matching TRBD2. The CDR3 spans 17 residues. V shed 4 bases and J 4 bases; nucleotides not matched to a gene: 9. Germline V gene lookup returns CDR1 MNHEY and CDR2 SMNVEV (reference sequence). Written as DNA, the CDR3 is TGTGCCAGCAGTTCCCGACTAGCGGGAGCCCCAGCAGATACGCAGTATTTT. Its translation: CASSSRLAGAPADTQYF.

V is TRBV25-1 and J is TRBJ2-2, with 11 nucleotides matching TRBD2. CDR1 and CDR2 from the germline V gene are MGHDK and SYGVNS. The CDR3 is 18 amino acids. V trimming: 3 bases; J trimming: 6 bases; junction bases outside the gene matches: 12. CDR3 nucleotides: TGTGCCAGCAGTGAGGGCGGGACTAGCGGATCCGAGTCCGGGGAGCTGTTTTTT. It yields the protein CASSEGGTSGSESGELFF.

The gene calls are TRBV10-1 and TRBJ1-5; D is ambiguous. Germline V gene sequence: CDR1 WNHNN, CDR2 SYGVQD (reference sequence). There are 13 residues in the CDR3. V lost 0 bases, J lost 5 bases, and 5 bases lay in between. CDR3 in amino acids: CASSESEDQPQHF. CDR3 DNA sequence: TGCGCCAGCAGTGAGTCTGAGGATCAGCCCCAGCATTTT.

The chain links TRBV18 to TRBJ2-3, with D tentatively TRBD1 (5 bases). V dropped 2 bases and J dropped 2 bases, with 11 bases sitting between them. The CDR3 is 15 residues long. Per the germline V gene, CDR1 is KGHSH and CDR2 is LQKENI. CDR3 protein: CASSPETDNTDTQYF. CDR3 bases: TGTGCCAGCTCACCAGAGACAGACAACACAGATACGCAGTATTTT.

The chain carries TRBV7-9 and TRBJ2-6; a weak D match, TRBD2 (7 bases). Germline assignment: CDR1 SEHNR and CDR2 FQNEAQ (reference sequence). The V gene lost 5 bases and the J gene lost 4 bases, with 21 bases spanning the gap. The CDR3 loop spans 18 amino acids. CDR3 in DNA: TGTGCCAGCAGCCCCACTTCGGGGGGCGCATTAGGGGCCAACGTCCTGACTTTC. This sequence encodes CASSPTSGGALGANVLTF.

This rearrangement joins TRBV6-1 to TRBJ1-1; D is possibly TRBD1 (6 bases). This CDR3 has 15 residues. V was pared by 1 base and J by 3 bases, with 12 bases between. Germline V gives CDR1 MNHNS, CDR2 SASEGT. CDR3 coding DNA: TGTGCCAGCAGTGAAGAGGGGGGGATTGACACTGAAGCTTTCTTT. Its translation: CASSEEGGIDTEAFF.

This clone was recorded only once. The gene calls are TRBV6-5 and TRBJ2-7; 7 nucleotides match TRBD1. The junction had 2 bases not matched to a gene; V was cut back by 3 bases and J by 3 bases. The CDR3 covers 13 residues. Germline V CDR1 and CDR2: MNHEY, SVGAGI. DNA of the CDR3: TGTGCCAGCAGTTATGGGACAGACTACGAGCAGTACTTC. Translating gives CASSYGTDYEQYF.

This clone was seen only once. The rearrangement links TRBV6-6 to TRBJ1-3; 11 bases agree with TRBD1. The CDR3 contains 16 residues. CDR1 and CDR2 from the germline V gene are MNHNY and SVGAGI (reference sequence). J lost 3 bases, V lost 5 bases, and 6 bases had no gene match. The CDR3 reads CASSQSDRGLGNTIYF. In DNA, the CDR3 is TGTGCCAGCAGTCAATCGGACAGGGGGCTTGGAAACACCATATATTTT.